Below are 11 T cell receptor beta chains sequenced from a single sample in a study of T cell changes during pregnancy in multiple sclerosis. Measured with immunoSEQ multiplex PCR; TCRdb has only the in-frame clones, and not every one. The table includes around 92,000 clones, approximately 94% detected once. This specimen consisted of peripheral blood, obtained after pregnancy. The receptors were gathered from a female donor with multiple sclerosis, enrolled in a pregnancy study.

The chain joins TRBV18 to TRBJ2-1, with 12 bases matching TRBD1. After removal of 6 bases from V and 10 bases from J, the junction contained 10 bases not matched to a gene. Germline lookup yields CDR1 KGHSH and CDR2 LQKENI. The CDR3 loop spans 15 amino acids. The CDR3 sequence: CASSQAGTGGKEQFF. CDR3 nucleotide sequence: TGTGCCAGCTCGCAAGCCGGGACAGGGGGCAAAGAGCAGTTCTTC.

The gene calls are TRBV9 and TRBJ2-1; 7 nucleotides match TRBD2. The V and J ends lost 3 bases and 7 bases, in that order; junction bases with no gene match: 13. From germline, CDR1 is SGDLS and CDR2 YYNGEE. There are 16 residues in the CDR3. CDR3 residues: CASSDPPREVENEQFF. CDR3 coding DNA: TGTGCCAGCAGCGATCCCCCTCGGGAGGTGGAGAATGAGCAGTTCTTC.

The chain joins TRBV4-1 to TRBJ2-1; possible D gene TRBD1, 5 bases. The germline V gene encodes CDR1 MGHRA and CDR2 YSYEKL. The CDR3 runs 11 residues. Trimming took off 11 bases at V and 6 bases at J, with 11 bases between the two ends. The CDR3 DNA sequence: TGCGCCTCGGTAAGGGGCAATGAGCAGTTCTTC. It codes for CASVRGNEQFF.

The chain has TRBV28 and TRBJ2-5, with a weak D call TRBD1 (6 bases). This CDR3 is 13 amino acids long. From germline, CDR1 is MDHEN and CDR2 SYDVKM. Trimming pared 1 base from V and 6 bases from J, leaving 9 bases between. The CDR3 spells CASSLSGEKTQYF. The CDR3 bases are TGTGCCAGCAGTTTATCAGGGGAGAAGACCCAGTACTTC.

About this clone: This CDR3 is also generated by other DNA sequences in the sample. The chain combines TRBV27 with TRBJ1-5, with D uncertain. The germline V gene encodes CDR1 MNHEY and CDR2 SMNVEV (reference sequence). There are 14 residues in the CDR3. V lost 0 bases to trimming and J lost 7 bases, with 10 bases between them. The CDR3 sequence is CASSLSTGSQPQHF. The CDR3 nucleotides read TGTGCCAGCAGTTTATCAACCGGGAGCCAGCCCCAGCATTTT.

This rearrangement joins TRBV30 to TRBJ1-2, with D possibly being TRBD1 (5 bases). The V end was cut by 3 bases, the J end by 3 bases, with 11 bases between. Germline values: CDR1 GTSNPN, CDR2 SVGIG (reference sequence). CDR3 length equals 13 residues. CDR3 sequence (DNA): TGTGCCTGGAGGGCAGGGTATGACTATGGCTACACCTTC. Protein sequence: CAWRAGYDYGYTF.

The chain's CDR3 is CASSYAGAITDTQYF. Here the CDR3 DNA reads TGTGCCAGCAGTTACGCAGGGGCGATCACAGATACGCAGTATTTT. V is TRBV6-5 and J is TRBJ2-3; D is possibly TRBD1 (6 bases). CDR1 and CDR2 (germline): MNHEY, SVGAGI. The ends were cut back, 2 bases at V and 2 bases at J, with 11 bases in the middle. This CDR3 has 15 amino acids.

V usage is TRBV5-1 and J usage is TRBJ2-7; 14 bases fit TRBD2. V shed 0 bases and J 3 bases; nucleotides not matched to a gene: 2. The CDR3 is 16 residues long. Germline V gene sequence: CDR1 SGHRS, CDR2 YFSETQ. This chain's CDR3 is CASSLAGLAGGYEQYF. CDR3 sequence (DNA): TGCGCCAGCAGCTTGGCAGGACTAGCGGGAGGCTACGAGCAGTACTTC.

This chain connects TRBV12-5 to TRBJ1-1; tentatively, D is TRBD1 (5 bases). The CDR3 has 14 residues. Germline V gene lookup returns CDR1 LGHNT and CDR2 FRNRAP. The V end lost 4 bases, the J end lost 4 bases, and 13 bases lay between the germline ends. CDR3 protein: CASGWGPTFTEAFF. The CDR3 DNA reads as TGTGCTAGTGGTTGGGGCCCAACGTTCACTGAAGCTTTCTTT.

This chain connects TRBV7-4 to TRBJ2-7, with a weak D call TRBD2 (6 bases). Germline loops: CDR1 SGHVT, CDR2 SQSDAQ. The CDR3 contains 18 residues. Trimming took off 7 bases at V and 0 bases at J, with 25 bases between the two ends. The CDR3 DNA sequence: TGTGCCAGCACCCCCCTACGGTTTGGCGGGACCCTCTCCTACGAGCAGTACTTC. It encodes CASTPLRFGGTLSYEQYF.

This clone was picked up many times. The chain uses TRBV29-1 and TRBJ1-2, with D tentatively TRBD1 (5 bases). The CDR3 is made up of 13 amino acids. Trimming removed 3 bases from V and 4 bases from J, with 12 bases in between. The germline gives CDR1 SQVTM, CDR2 ANQGSEA. CDR3 DNA sequence: TGCAGCGTTGACAGGGTTCAAGGCTATGGCTACACCTTC. Amino acid sequence: CSVDRVQGYGYTF.